The rows below give T cell receptor beta chains drawn from one sample of a study of blood T cell repertoires in COVID-19. Assay used: immunoSEQ multiplex PCR; TCRdb lists only in-frame clones, some missing. The table has about 150,000 clones, over 75% seen once. Sequencing was carried out using peripheral blood. Receptor source: a man aged 55-75 years with COVID-19, enrolled during active disease. Each CDR3 is given with its conserved first and last residue. D genes are given only for firm matches. Not all rows give a size; the values are once, few, many and, for expanded clones, a class.

TGTGCTAGCTTATCGGACAGAAGCTACGAGCAGTACTTC | CASLSDRSYEQYF | 13 | TRBV12-5 | NA | TRBJ2-7 | NA
TGTGCCAGCAGCCCCGTGGGGGGACTATCCTACGAGCAGTACTTC | CASSPVGGLSYEQYF | 15 | TRBV11-2 | NA | TRBJ2-7 | TRBD2
TGTGCCAGCAGCCAAACGACAGGGTGGGCTTTCTTT | CASSQTTGWAFF | 12 | TRBV4-2 | few | TRBJ1-1 | TRBD1
TGCGCCAGCAGCTTGGCGCGAGAGACCCAGTACTTC | CASSLARETQYF | 12 | TRBV5-1 | NA | TRBJ2-5 | NA
TGTGCCAGTAGTATAGATCAGGTGGCCAGCAATGAGCAGTTCTTC | CASSIDQVASNEQFF | 15 | TRBV19 | once | TRBJ2-1 | NA
TGTGCCAGCAGCCCACCCCCGAGCTCCTATAATTCACCCCTCCACTTT | CASSPPPSSYNSPLHF | 16 | TRBV7-2 | NA | TRBJ1-6 | NA
TGTGCCAGCAGCCTTACAGGGGGCGCACTGGGTGGCTACACCTTC | CASSLTGGALGGYTF | 15 | TRBV28 | NA | TRBJ1-2 | TRBD1
TGTGCCAGCAGTTCCCACCTGGGGGGTTCTGGGGCCAACGTCCTGACTTTC | CASSSHLGGSGANVLTF | 17 | TRBV28 | NA | TRBJ2-6 | NA
TGTGCCAGCAGCCCCGGAGGGGGCGCCTACGAGCAGTACTTC | CASSPGGGAYEQYF | 14 | TRBV11-2 | NA | TRBJ2-7 | NA
TGTGCCAGCAGCTTAGCTGGGACAGGGTCTGGAAACACCATATATTTT | CASSLAGTGSGNTIYF | 16 | TRBV11-3 | NA | TRBJ1-3 | TRBD1
TGTGCCAGTAGTATAGATCTCGGAACAGGTTACTCTGGGGCCAACGTCCTGACTTTC | CASSIDLGTGYSGANVLTF | 19 | TRBV19 | once | TRBJ2-6 | NA
TGCGCCAGCAAACAGGCCGGGACAGGGAGATCACCCCTCCACTTT | CASKQAGTGRSPLHF | 15 | TRBV5-1 | NA | TRBJ1-6 | TRBD1
TGTGCCAGCAGTACGGCGGGGACAGTGAACACTGAAGCTTTCTTT | CASSTAGTVNTEAFF | 15 | TRBV6-5 | NA | TRBJ1-1 | TRBD1
TGTGCCAGCAGAGCTAGCCTATTAGGGATCGGTACGCAGTATTTT | CASRASLLGIGTQYF | 15 | TRBV6-5 | once | TRBJ2-3 | NA
TGTGCCACCAGATCAGACAGGGCAGGCACAGATACGCAGTATTTT | CATRSDRAGTDTQYF | 15 | TRBV24-1 | NA | TRBJ2-3 | TRBD1
TGTGCCAGCGGGCGGGAGGGCAACACCGGGGAGCTGTTTTTT | CASGREGNTGELFF | 14 | TRBV9 | NA | TRBJ2-2 | TRBD2
TGTGCCAGCAGCTTTGCATACAGGGGCGGGAACAATGAGCAGTTCTTC | CASSFAYRGGNNEQFF | 16 | TRBV11-2 | NA | TRBJ2-1 | NA
TGTGCCAGTAGGACTTCGACGGGAGGATTCAATCAGCCCCAGCATTTT | CASRTSTGGFNQPQHF | 16 | TRBV19 | NA | TRBJ1-5 | NA
TGTGCCAGCAGTTTACCCCAGACAGGGTATGGCTACACCTTC | CASSLPQTGYGYTF | 14 | TRBV28 | once | TRBJ1-2 | TRBD1
TGTGCCAGCAGCCCCCAACTAGCGGGTCGCTACGAGCAGTACTTC | CASSPQLAGRYEQYF | 15 | TRBV6-5 | NA | TRBJ2-7 | TRBD2
TGTGCCAGTAGTACCGCTCGGAGGACGCCCTCAAACACTGAAGCTTTCTTT | CASSTARRTPSNTEAFF | 17 | TRBV19 | few | TRBJ1-1 | NA
TGTGCTACTAGTGCGGGATCTAACTATGGCTACACCTTC | CATSAGSNYGYTF | 13 | TRBV6-5 | NA | TRBJ1-2 | NA
TGTGCCAGCAGCTCCGCGGGGACCGGGGAGCTGTTTTTT | CASSSAGTGELFF | 13 | TRBV2 | NA | TRBJ2-2 | NA
TGTGCCAGCAGCTTAAACAGGTTAACCTACGAGCAGTACTTC | CASSLNRLTYEQYF | 14 | TRBV6-2/TRBV6-3 | NA | TRBJ2-7 | NA
TGTGCCAGCAGCCCCGGACTAATGAACACTGAAGCTTTCTTT | CASSPGLMNTEAFF | 14 | TRBV7-2 | few | TRBJ1-1 | NA
TGTGCCAGCACCTACCAGGGCCTTGTTGGTGAAGCTTTCTTT | CASTYQGLVGEAFF | 14 | TRBV6-6 | NA | TRBJ1-1 | NA
TGTGCCAGCAGTTACTCGGAGGGGGCGAAGGGCTACACCTTC | CASSYSEGAKGYTF | 14 | TRBV6-5 | NA | TRBJ1-2 | TRBD1
TGCGCCAGCAGCTCACAGGGGTATGGCTACACCTTC | CASSSQGYGYTF | 12 | TRBV5-1 | NA | TRBJ1-2 | TRBD1
TGTGCCAGCAGCCACAGGGTTTCACCCCTCCACTTT | CASSHRVSPLHF | 12 | TRBV7-2 | NA | TRBJ1-6 | NA
TGTGCCAGCAGCTCAACAGAGAATCAGCCCCAGCATTTT | CASSSTENQPQHF | 13 | TRBV5-5 | NA | TRBJ1-5 | NA
TGTGCCACCAGTGATTTCTCGGACAGGGTCGGTGGCTACACCTTC | CATSDFSDRVGGYTF | 15 | TRBV24-1 | NA | TRBJ1-2 | TRBD1
TGTGCCAGCAGCCATAGCGGACAGGGAAATAATTCACCCCTCCACTTT | CASSHSGQGNNSPLHF | 16 | TRBV7-2 | NA | TRBJ1-6 | TRBD1
TGTGCCAGCAGTCCCGGGGGGCTAGGGAATGAGCAGTTCTTC | CASSPGGLGNEQFF | 14 | TRBV6-5 | NA | TRBJ2-1 | NA
TGTGCCAGCAGTTCTCAGGGTTATAACTATGGCTACACCTTC | CASSSQGYNYGYTF | 14 | TRBV28 | NA | TRBJ1-2 | NA
TGTGCCAGCAGCCCCCGTACCAGCTCCTACGAGCAGTACTTC | CASSPRTSSYEQYF | 14 | TRBV3-1/TRBV3-2 | NA | TRBJ2-7 | NA
TGTGCCAGCAGTCAGGGTTCCGCTAATTCACCCCTCCACTTT | CASSQGSANSPLHF | 14 | TRBV6-5 | NA | TRBJ1-6 | NA
TGTGCCAGCAGTTACTCGGCTAACACTGAAGCTTTCTTT | CASSYSANTEAFF | 13 | TRBV6-5 | NA | TRBJ1-1 | NA
TGTGCCAGCAGCGCCCAGGGGTCTGAAGCTTTCTTT | CASSAQGSEAFF | 12 | TRBV3-1/TRBV3-2 | NA | TRBJ1-1 | NA
TGTGCCAGCAGTTACTCTACCACCGCGGCGTTTTCCTACGAGCAGTACTTC | CASSYSTTAAFSYEQYF | 17 | TRBV6-2/TRBV6-3 | NA | TRBJ2-7 | NA
TGTGCCAGCAACAACGACGGAGTCTATGGCTACACCTTC | CASNNDGVYGYTF | 13 | TRBV7-9 | NA | TRBJ1-2 | NA
TGCGCCAGCAGCCCTGACAGGGCAGGTCGAGAGACCCAGTACTTC | CASSPDRAGRETQYF | 15 | TRBV5-1 | NA | TRBJ2-5 | TRBD1
TGTGCCACCAGCCGGGGGAGCACTGAAGCTTTCTTT | CATSRGSTEAFF | 12 | TRBV24-1 | NA | TRBJ1-1 | NA